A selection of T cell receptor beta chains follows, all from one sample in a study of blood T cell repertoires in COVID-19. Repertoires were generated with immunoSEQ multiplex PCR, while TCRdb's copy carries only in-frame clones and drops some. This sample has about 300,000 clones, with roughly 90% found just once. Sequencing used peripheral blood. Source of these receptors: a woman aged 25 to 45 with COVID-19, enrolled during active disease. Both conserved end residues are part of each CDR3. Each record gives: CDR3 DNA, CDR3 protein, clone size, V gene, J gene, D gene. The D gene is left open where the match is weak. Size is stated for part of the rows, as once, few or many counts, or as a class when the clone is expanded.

TGTGCCAGTAGTATTGGGACCAGGGGAAACACTGAAGCTTTCTTT,CASSIGTRGNTEAFF,once,TRBV19,TRBJ1-1,.
TGTGCCAGCAGCGTAGGGAGCAGGGGGTTCACTGAAGCTTTCTTT,CASSVGSRGFTEAFF,.,TRBV9,TRBJ1-1,TRBD1
TGTGCCAGCAGCCGGACTAGTTACGAGCAGTACTTC,CASSRTSYEQYF,.,TRBV7-9,TRBJ2-7,TRBD2
TGTGCCAGCAGTTTAGACAGGGGGCCAGATGAAAAACTGTTTTTT,CASSLDRGPDEKLFF,.,TRBV28,TRBJ1-4,TRBD1
TGCGCCAGCAGCCAAGTTTCAAACAGCCCAACGCAGTATTTT,CASSQVSNSPTQYF,.,TRBV4-1,TRBJ2-3,.
TGTGCCAGCAGCCCCACCCGGTACTCAGAAGCTTTCTTT,CASSPTRYSEAFF,.,TRBV16,TRBJ1-1,.
TGTGCCAGCAGAACGCACATTGGGGGGGGCTATGGCTACACCTTC,CASRTHIGGGYGYTF,few,TRBV7-2,TRBJ1-2,.
TGTGCCAGCGTCGACAGGGGGCAAGGAGCTTTCTTT,CASVDRGQGAFF,.,TRBV6-5,TRBJ1-1,TRBD1
TGCGCCAGCAGCCAAGATTTAAATGTCAGGGGCTACACTTCCTACAATGAGCAGTTCTTC,CASSQDLNVRGYTSYNEQFF,.,TRBV4-1,TRBJ2-1,.
TGTGCCAGCAGCACACATATCTCTGGAAACACCATATATTTT,CASSTHISGNTIYF,.,TRBV21-1,TRBJ1-3,.
TGTGCCAGCAGTCCAGAGGGCTCTGGAAACACCATATATTTT,CASSPEGSGNTIYF,once,TRBV2,TRBJ1-3,.
TGTGCCAGCTCAGAGGACAGAGCCTACGAGCAGTACTTC,CASSEDRAYEQYF,many,TRBV18,TRBJ2-7,.
TGCGCCAGCAGCTTGGCCGGTAGGGGGAACACTGAAGCTTTCTTT,CASSLAGRGNTEAFF,.,TRBV5-1,TRBJ1-1,.
TGTGCCAGCAGTTTCAGGGGAGGGGGCTACACCTTC,CASSFRGGGYTF,.,TRBV6-5,TRBJ1-2,.
TGTGCCAGCAGTGAGGCAGGGGGACCTATCTATGGCTACACCTTC,CASSEAGGPIYGYTF,.,TRBV6-1,TRBJ1-2,TRBD1
TGTGCCAGCAGTTACGGGCCTACAAGGGGGCTCTATGGCTACACCTTC,CASSYGPTRGLYGYTF,.,TRBV6-5,TRBJ1-2,TRBD1
TGTGCCAGCAGTTACTCGAGGAGTTGGCGGGGCCCACCCCTCCACTTT,CASSYSRSWRGPPLHF,.,TRBV6-5,TRBJ1-6,.
TGTGCCAGCAGCGCCGGACAGACCATATGGCCCCAGCATTTT,CASSAGQTIWPQHF,.,TRBV7-9,TRBJ1-5,.
TGTGTCAGAAGCCCGTTCTATAGCTCCTACGAGCAGTACTTC,CVRSPFYSSYEQYF,.,TRBV7-5,TRBJ2-7,.
TGTGCCAGCAGCTTGGGGAGCAGCACAGATACGCAGTATTTT,CASSLGSSTDTQYF,.,TRBV11-2,TRBJ2-3,.
TGTGCCAGCATCGCAATGGGGGGGGATAACTATGGCTACACCTTC,CASIAMGGDNYGYTF,.,TRBV5-4,TRBJ1-2,.
TGTGCCAGCAGCCGAGGACTGCGGGGGGAGACCCAGTACTTC,CASSRGLRGETQYF,.,TRBV7-8,TRBJ2-5,TRBD2
TGTGCCAGCAGCCAAGAGGGGGCGGCCAAAAACATTCAGTACTTC,CASSQEGAAKNIQYF,.,TRBV3-1/TRBV3-2,TRBJ2-4,.
TGTGCCAGCAGCGTATCAGTATTGAACACTGAAGCTTTCTTT,CASSVSVLNTEAFF,.,TRBV9,TRBJ1-1,.
TGCGCCAGCAGCTTGAGTAGCGGGGGGTACCAAGAGACCCAGTACTTC,CASSLSSGGYQETQYF,.,TRBV5-1,TRBJ2-5,TRBD2
TGTGCCAGCAGCTTAGACCTCAGGGGGTCTACCTACAATGAGCAGTTCTTC,CASSLDLRGSTYNEQFF,.,TRBV11-3,TRBJ2-1,TRBD1
TGTGCCAGCAGCCAAGTGAGCGGGGTTGGGGAAAAACTGTTTTTT,CASSQVSGVGEKLFF,.,TRBV3-1/TRBV3-2,TRBJ1-4,.
TGTGCCACCAGCAGCGGGGTAGGCTATGGCTACACCTTC,CATSSGVGYGYTF,.,TRBV15,TRBJ1-2,.
TGTGCCAGCAGCCAAGCTATACGGGGGGGGGCAGATACGCAGTATTTT,CASSQAIRGGADTQYF,.,TRBV3-1/TRBV3-2,TRBJ2-3,TRBD2
TGTGCCAGCAGCGCCACCTGGGGGGTTTCAGAAAAACTGTTTTTT,CASSATWGVSEKLFF,.,TRBV7-9,TRBJ1-4,.
TGTGCCAGCAGCTTAGTACGGGGTTATGAGCAGTTCTTC,CASSLVRGYEQFF,.,TRBV11-2,TRBJ2-1,.
TGTGCCAGCAACGCCTTTTTTGGCGGGGGGAGCACAGATACGCAGTATTTT,CASNAFFGGGSTDTQYF,.,TRBV19,TRBJ2-3,TRBD2
TGTGCCAGCAGCCTGGGACAGGCCGGAGTGACCCAGTACTTC,CASSLGQAGVTQYF,.,TRBV5-4,TRBJ2-5,TRBD1
TGTGCCAGCGGAAGTAACAGGGGGACCGGCTACACCTTC,CASGSNRGTGYTF,.,TRBV7-2,TRBJ1-2,TRBD1
TGTGCCAGCAGTGATACCGGGACAGGGAACTATGGCTACACCTTC,CASSDTGTGNYGYTF,.,TRBV6-4,TRBJ1-2,TRBD1
TGTGCCAGCAGCTCTAGGACTAGCGGGGGGGCCGGTATATCAGATACGCAGTATTTT,CASSSRTSGGAGISDTQYF,once,TRBV5-4,TRBJ2-3,TRBD2
TGTGCCAGCAGCTTAGCGTCTGGGGCTGGCTACACCTTC,CASSLASGAGYTF,.,TRBV7-8,TRBJ1-2,.
TGTGCCACCAGTGCCCGAGCGGGGGGCGTCGATGAGCAGTTCTTC,CATSARAGGVDEQFF,.,TRBV24-1,TRBJ2-1,TRBD2
TGTGCCAGTAGTAGTCTTGTCGGGAACAATCAGCCCCAGCATTTT,CASSSLVGNNQPQHF,.,TRBV19,TRBJ1-5,.
TGTGCCCGTCCGGGCGACTATACTAACTATGGCTACACCTTC,CARPGDYTNYGYTF,.,TRBV7-2,TRBJ1-2,.
TGTGCCAGCAGCTCCGAGTCCTATGGCTACACCTTC,CASSSESYGYTF,.,TRBV7-9,TRBJ1-2,.
TGTGCCACCAGCAGAGGACCAGGGACACCGCAAGAGACCCAGTACTTC,CATSRGPGTPQETQYF,once,TRBV15,TRBJ2-5,.
TGCAGCGTCACAGGGTCGGTTGGCTACACCTTC,CSVTGSVGYTF,.,TRBV29-1,TRBJ1-2,.
TGTGCCAGCAGCTCTAGAGCTCTCAATCAGCCCCAGCATTTT,CASSSRALNQPQHF,.,TRBV13,TRBJ1-5,.
TGTGCCAGCAGTGAAGAGGACAGCGTTAGCTCTGGAAACACCATATATTTT,CASSEEDSVSSGNTIYF,.,TRBV6-1,TRBJ1-3,.
TGTGCCAGCAGCCGCGGGACCCTTAGCTCTGAAGCTTTCTTT,CASSRGTLSSEAFF,.,TRBV5-4,TRBJ1-1,.
TGTGCCAGCAGCTTAGGGGTTTCAGGGTCTGGGGAGACCCAGTACTTC,CASSLGVSGSGETQYF,.,TRBV11-2,TRBJ2-5,.
TGTGCCAGCAGCTTGACGGGTTTTCGGCAGTTCTTC,CASSLTGFRQFF,.,TRBV11-2,TRBJ2-1,.
TGCGCCAGCAGCACTCGACAGGGTCGCGACACTGAAGCTTTCTTT,CASSTRQGRDTEAFF,.,TRBV5-1,TRBJ1-1,TRBD1
TGTGCCAGCTCACCACCTGCAGGGAACACTGAAGCTTTCTTT,CASSPPAGNTEAFF,.,TRBV18,TRBJ1-1,.
TGTGCCAGCAGCTTAAACAGGGCCGGCAACACAGATACGCAGTATTTT,CASSLNRAGNTDTQYF,once,TRBV7-9,TRBJ2-3,.
TGTGCCAGCAGAAAGGGGCAGGGATATGGCTACACCTTC,CASRKGQGYGYTF,.,TRBV6-5,TRBJ1-2,.
TGTGCCAGCAGGTATAGAGAAGAGACCCAGTACTTC,CASRYREETQYF,.,TRBV12-3/TRBV12-4,TRBJ2-5,.
TGTGCCAGCAGCTTGGACAGATTGAACACTGAAGCTTTCTTT,CASSLDRLNTEAFF,.,TRBV5-6,TRBJ1-1,.
TGTGCCAGTTCCAGGGGACCCATCACCGGGGAGCTGTTTTTT,CASSRGPITGELFF,once,TRBV11-2,TRBJ2-2,.